These 2 T cell receptor beta chains were all obtained from the same sample, sequenced in a study of blood T cell repertoires in COVID-19. Repertoires were generated with immunoSEQ multiplex PCR, while TCRdb's copy carries only in-frame clones and drops some. The sample holds 100,000 or so clones, roughly 92% seen once. The sample taken for sequencing was peripheral blood. The source is a man in his fifties or sixties with active COVID-19.

This clone was seen ten or more times. The V call is TRBV4-2, the J call TRBJ1-2; TRBD1 agrees at 8 bases. The CDR3 covers 16 residues. After removal of 3 bases from V and 1 base from J, the junction contained 7 bases not matched to a gene. The germline V gene encodes CDR1 LGHNA and CDR2 YNFKEQ. The CDR3 DNA reads as TGTGCCAGCAGCCAGGAACAGGGGGGCGTTAACTATGGCTACACCTTC. Protein product: CASSQEQGGVNYGYTF.

The chain joins TRBV5-6 to TRBJ2-3; unclear D gene. Per the germline V gene, CDR1 is SGHDT and CDR2 is YYEEEE. Trimming took 7 bases from V and 3 from J, leaving 9 bases between them. The CDR3 spans 12 residues. The CDR3 sequence is CASSHGTDTQYF. DNA for the CDR3: TGTGCCAGCTCCCACGGTACAGATACGCAGTATTTT.